Below, 23 T cell receptor beta chains from the same sample are listed, as sequenced in a study of cytomegalovirus exposure and HLA in healthy donors (dated by TCRdb to 2015 to 2018). Library generation was performed with the immunoSEQ multiplex PCR assay. A mixture of 60 forward primers for TCR Vbeta segments and 13 reverse primers for TCR Jbeta segments was used in the multiplex PCR. This immuneACCESS table, as held by TCRdb, lists in-frame sequences with V and J called but not all clones. Of the missing ones, under half trace to an unresolved V gene in checked studies; the others have no known cause. Counted in this sample were around 190,000 clones; about 9.4% of them appeared once. The ten largest clones take up approximately 1.5% of the sample. Sequencing was done on a sample of PBMCs. These TCRs come from a young woman in good health and CMV-seropositive.

The chain combines TRBV7-2 with TRBJ2-5; TRBD2 matches at 9 bases. Germline V gene sequence: CDR1 SGHTA, CDR2 FQGNSA. CDR3 length: 18 residues. J was trimmed by 3 bases and V by 6 bases; bases with no gene match: 17. Written as DNA, the CDR3 is TGTGCCAGCAGACCATCAATAGGCGGGAGGGCAGGAGAAGAGACCCAGTACTTC. Amino acids: CASRPSIGGRAGEETQYF.

This chain connects TRBV2 to TRBJ2-3; maybe TRBD2 (5 bases). V shed 6 bases and J shed 5 bases, with 15 bases lying between them. In germline, CDR1 is SNHLY, CDR2 FYNNEI. The CDR3 runs to 14 residues. The CDR3 loop reads CASRREFYGDTQYF. The CDR3 nucleotides are TGTGCCAGCAGGAGGGAATTCTACGGAGATACGCAGTATTTT.

The chain joins TRBV9 to TRBJ2-5; 10 positions match TRBD2. The length of the CDR3 is 16 residues. With 3 bases clipped from V and 0 bases from J, the junction kept 5 bases outside the gene matches. Germline CDR1 and CDR2: SGDLS and YYNGEE. CDR3 protein: CASSAHSGGYQETQYF. CDR3 in DNA: TGTGCCAGCAGCGCCCATAGCGGGGGGTACCAAGAGACCCAGTACTTC.

This clone turned up a few times. V usage is TRBV5-4 and J usage is TRBJ1-1; 10 bases line up with TRBD1. This CDR3 contains 15 residues. Germline values: CDR1 SGHNT, CDR2 YYREEE (reference sequence). Losses at the gene ends were 3 bases for V and 5 bases for J; bases not matched to a gene: 7. The CDR3 region is CASSSTGTGVTEAFF. DNA of the CDR3: TGTGCCAGCAGCTCGACCGGGACAGGGGTTACTGAAGCTTTCTTT.

This clone was found a few times. Other DNA sequences of this sample code for an identical CDR3. The chain employs TRBV7-9 and TRBJ2-5; D is undetermined. The CDR3 has 11 amino acids. V was shortened by 2 bases and J by 4 bases, with 2 bases between the two germline ends. Germline CDR1 and CDR2: SEHNR and FQNEAQ (reference sequence). CDR3 bases: TGTGCCAGCAGCTTACTAGAGACCCAGTACTTC. Translated, it gives CASSLLETQYF.

This clone was seen only a few times. The chain couples TRBV5-1 to TRBJ2-7, with TRBD2 matching 11 bases. Germline lookup yields CDR1 SGHRS and CDR2 YFSETQ. CDR3 length: 15 residues. V shed 4 bases and J 6 bases; nucleotides not matched to a gene: 9. Written as DNA, the CDR3 is TGCGCCAGCAGCCCATTAGCGGGAGGGCCGTTCGAGCAGTACTTC. Its protein is CASSPLAGGPFEQYF.

The table lists this clone with a few counts. The V and J genes are TRBV4-1 and TRBJ2-1; TRBD2 might be the D (6 bases). The CDR3 consists of 17 residues. V was cut by 1 base and J by 10 bases, with 23 bases left in between. Germline CDR1 MGHRA, CDR2 YSYEKL. The CDR3 reads CASSQGGDRFSRGEQFF. Written as DNA, the CDR3 is TGCGCCAGCAGCCAAGGGGGGGACCGGTTCTCACGAGGAGAGCAGTTCTTC.

The CDR3 DNA reads as TGTGCCAGCACCAAGAGCGGGGCCCCAGAGACCCAGTACTTC. Amino acids: CASTKSGAPETQYF. The V gene is TRBV11-2, the J gene TRBJ2-5; TRBD2 aligns across 7 bases. Per the germline V gene, CDR1 is SGHAT and CDR2 is FQNNGV. This CDR3 is built from 14 residues. Germline trimming cut 7 bases from V and 4 bases from J; bases unmatched to any gene: 9.

This clone was counted a few times. The chain joins TRBV30 to TRBJ1-1; D call uncertain. CDR3 length: 14 amino acids. Germline CDR1 and CDR2: GTSNPN and SVGIG (reference sequence). Deletions cut 3 bases from V and 8 bases from J, with 19 bases between. CDR3 region: CAWSPVLMGDEAFF. The CDR3 coding sequence is TGTGCCTGGAGCCCAGTCCTAATGGGAGACGAAGCTTTCTTT.

CDR3 residues: CASSLVFGLAGQETQYF. The CDR3 coding sequence is TGTGCCAGCAGCTTGGTTTTTGGGCTAGCGGGACAAGAGACCCAGTACTTC. J is TRBJ2-5 and V is TRBV5-6; 9 bases line up with TRBD2. The CDR3 totals 17 residues. The V segment lost 0 bases and the J segment 2 bases; nucleotides outside the gene matches: 8. Germline lookup yields CDR1 SGHDT and CDR2 YYEEEE.

The chain recombines TRBV30 with TRBJ1-3; D is unclear. The CDR3 extends over 13 amino acids. Looked up from germline, CDR1 is GTSNPN and CDR2 is SVGIG (reference sequence). Trimming pared 4 bases from V and 1 base from J, leaving 8 bases between. This CDR3 reads CAWTQYSGNTIYF. The CDR3 DNA follows: TGTGCCTGGACTCAGTATTCTGGAAACACCATATATTTT.

The V gene is TRBV7-9, the J gene TRBJ1-2, with 8 bases fitting TRBD1. The trim removed 1 base at V and 13 bases at J, leaving 2 bases unmatched. Germline loops: CDR1 SEHNR, CDR2 FQNEAQ (reference sequence). The CDR3 consists of 11 residues. CDR3 coding DNA: TGTGCCAGCAGCTTAGAGGGACAGGTCACCTTC. It specifies CASSLEGQVTF.

The sample holds a few counts of this clone. The J gene is TRBJ1-3, the V gene TRBV5-1, with D unclear. The CDR3 totals 12 residues. Germline-derived CDR1 and CDR2 are SGHRS and YFSETQ. CDR3 loop: CLWRASGNTIYF. In DNA, the CDR3 is TGCCTTTGGAGGGCCTCTGGAAACACCATATATTTT.

The chain links TRBV5-5 to TRBJ1-2; D remains unclear. The length of the CDR3 is 13 residues. V lost 2 bases and J lost 6, with 11 bases in between. Germline V gives CDR1 SGHKS, CDR2 YYEKEE (reference sequence). CDR3: CASSLQVLDGYTF. CDR3 nucleotide sequence: TGTGCCAGCAGCTTACAAGTGTTGGATGGCTACACCTTC.

The chain joins TRBV7-9 to TRBJ1-2; TRBD1 agrees at 8 bases. The CDR3 is 14 amino acids. In germline, CDR1 is SEHNR, CDR2 FQNEAQ (reference sequence). The junction had 5 bases not matched to a gene; V was cut back by 3 bases and J by 5 bases. In nucleotides, the CDR3 is TGTGCCAGCAGCTTTCCGGGACAGGTGTATGGCTACACCTTC. This codes for CASSFPGQVYGYTF.

This clone was recorded a few times. The chain has TRBV11-2 and TRBJ2-7; D is unclear. Trimming stripped 3 bases from V and 6 bases from J, with 18 bases between. Germline V gene data show CDR1 as SGHAT and CDR2 as FQNNGV. This CDR3 has 15 amino acids. DNA for the CDR3: TGTGCCAGCAGCTTCGTAAGGCTAGAACTGCCCGAGCAGTACTTC. Protein: CASSFVRLELPEQYF. Full variable domain (outside the CDR3, taken from reference TRBV11-2 and TRBJ2-7): EAGVAQSPRYKIIEKRQSVAFWCNPISGHATLYWYQQILGQGPKLLIQFQNNGVVDDSQLPKDRFSAERLKGVDSTLKIQPAKLEDSAVYLCASSFVRLELPEQYFGPGTRLTVT.

The J gene is TRBJ2-3, the V gene TRBV15; 7 nucleotides agree with TRBD2. Germline CDR1 LNHNV, CDR2 YYDKDF (reference sequence). The CDR3 extends over 17 amino acids. J lost 4 bases, V lost 2 bases, and 12 bases had no gene match. The CDR3: CATSRLGGSTVADTQYF. The CDR3 nucleotides are TGTGCCACCAGCAGACTAGGCGGGAGTACAGTCGCAGATACGCAGTATTTT. The whole variable domain, filled in from reference TRBV15 and TRBJ2-3, reads DAMVIQNPRYQVTQFGKPVTLSCSQTLNHNVMYWYQQKSSQAPKLLFHYYDKDFNNEADTPDNFQSRRPNTSFCFLDIRSPGLGDTAMYLCATSRLGGSTVADTQYFGPGTRLTVL.

This chain links TRBV6-6 with TRBJ1-5; the D gene is possibly TRBD1 (5 bases). V dropped 7 bases and J dropped 7 bases, with 14 bases sitting between them. Germline V gene sequence: CDR1 MNHNY, CDR2 SVGAGI (reference sequence). The CDR3 extends over 13 amino acids. CDR3 nucleotide sequence: TGTGCCAGCACCAACTCAGGGTCCCAGCCCCAGCATTTT. It yields the protein CASTNSGSQPQHF.

V gene TRBV6-5 combines with J gene TRBJ1-1; no definite D call. Germline lookup yields CDR1 MNHEY and CDR2 SVGAGI. Trimming stripped 6 bases from V and 1 base from J, with 15 bases between. The CDR3 consists of 15 residues. This chain's CDR3 is CASRSGRLGNTEAFF. For the CDR3, the DNA is TGTGCCAGCAGGAGCGGACGGTTAGGGAACACTGAAGCTTTCTTT.

The rearrangement links TRBV29-1 to TRBJ2-3; D possibly corresponds to TRBD1 (6 bases). CDR1 and CDR2 from the germline V gene are SQVTM and ANQGSEA. This CDR3 is 15 amino acids long. V was clipped by 3 bases and J by 0 bases, with 13 bases between them. The CDR3 here is CSVDGQGISTDTQYF. Written as DNA, the CDR3 is TGCAGCGTTGATGGGCAGGGGATAAGCACAGATACGCAGTATTTT.

The chain combines TRBV25-1 with TRBJ1-4; TRBD1 matches 10 bases. CDR3 length equals 14 residues. CDR1 is MGHDK, CDR2 SYGVNS, per germline. The V segment lost 6 bases and the J segment 7 bases; nucleotides outside the gene matches: 5. CDR3 DNA: TGTGCCAGCAGAGGAGGGACAGGGGTTGAAAAACTGTTTTTT. Translating it yields CASRGGTGVEKLFF. Drawing the rest from reference TRBV25-1 and TRBJ1-4, the complete variable domain is EADIYQTPRYLVIGTGKKITLECSQTMGHDKMYWYQQDPGMELHLIHYSYGVNSTEKGDLSSESTVSRIRTEHFPLTLESARPSHTSQYLCASRGGTGVEKLFFGSGTQLSVL.

The chain combines TRBV5-6 with TRBJ2-7; 14 bases line up with TRBD2. The V gene end was trimmed by 4 bases and the J gene end by 8 bases; junction bases not matched to a gene: 8. Germline CDR1 reads SGHDT; CDR2 reads YYEEEE. CDR3 size: 15 residues. CDR3 residues: CASSQGTSGRGKQYF. Here the CDR3 DNA reads TGTGCCAGCAGCCAAGGGACTAGCGGGAGAGGCAAGCAGTACTTC.

The V call is TRBV18, the J call TRBJ2-1; no definite D call. The CDR3 is 16 residues long. Germline CDR1 reads KGHSH; CDR2 reads LQKENI. Trimming pared 6 bases from V and 1 base from J, leaving 16 bases between. The CDR3 reads CASSLDSAPSYNEQFF. CDR3 bases: TGTGCCAGCTCCCTCGACTCCGCTCCTTCCTACAATGAGCAGTTCTTC.